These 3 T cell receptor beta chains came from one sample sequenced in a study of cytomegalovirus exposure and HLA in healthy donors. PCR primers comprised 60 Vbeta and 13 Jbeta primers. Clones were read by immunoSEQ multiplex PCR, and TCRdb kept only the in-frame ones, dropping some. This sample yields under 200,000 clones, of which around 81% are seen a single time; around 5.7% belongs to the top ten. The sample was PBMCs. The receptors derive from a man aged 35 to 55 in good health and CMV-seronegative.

CDR3 amino acids: CASSTGLPGGADTQYF. For the CDR3, the DNA is TGTGCCAGCAGCACGGGACTTCCGGGTGGGGCAGATACGCAGTATTTT. The gene calls are TRBV7-3 and TRBJ2-3, with D perhaps matching TRBD2 (6 bases). There are 16 residues in the CDR3. Germline V gives CDR1 SGHTA, CDR2 FQGTGA. Trimming stripped 5 bases from V and 4 bases from J, with 19 bases between.

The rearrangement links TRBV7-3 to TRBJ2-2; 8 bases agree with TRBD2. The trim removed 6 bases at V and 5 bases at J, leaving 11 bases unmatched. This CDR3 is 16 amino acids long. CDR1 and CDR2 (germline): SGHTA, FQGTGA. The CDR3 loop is CASSSPTPSGTGELFF. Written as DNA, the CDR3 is TGTGCCAGCAGTTCCCCCACCCCTAGCGGGACCGGGGAGCTGTTTTTT.

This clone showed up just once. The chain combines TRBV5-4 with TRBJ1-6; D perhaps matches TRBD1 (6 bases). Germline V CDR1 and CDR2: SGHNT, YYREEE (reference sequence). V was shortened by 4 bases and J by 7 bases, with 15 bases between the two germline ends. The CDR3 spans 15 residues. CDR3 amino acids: CASSESTGLNSPLHF. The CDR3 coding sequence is TGTGCCAGCAGCGAATCAACAGGGTTGAATTCACCCCTCCACTTT.